This T cell receptor beta chain appears in the sequencing data of a study of T cells in Graves' hyperthyroidism and ophthalmopathy. This clonotype was counted at least ten times. Its target is unknown. V was clipped by 4 bases and J by 6 bases, with 10 bases between them. From germline, CDR1 is SQVTM and CDR2 ANQGSEA. The CDR3 length is 11 residues. The CDR3 regions of TCR beta were amplified from RNA transcripts. The HTBI primer set was used in a first-round RT-PCR of the TCR CDR3. TCRdb itself ran the multiplex PCR reads through MiXCR, one entry per CDR3 protein. The sample shows nearly 600,000 distinct CDR3 sequences, 11% to 15% of them seen only once. Thyroid ultrasound and orbital computed tomography, with clinical symptoms and serum thyroxine and TRAb, informed diagnoses. Study conclusions and caveats: Most thyroid-expanded clonotypes above 0.001 were also found in blood.

The sample taken for sequencing was blood. The rearrangement uses TRBV29-1 and TRBJ2-7, with D perhaps matching TRBD1 (5 bases). The receptor comes from a woman aged 18-29 years with Graves' ophthalmopathy. CDR3 in amino acids: CSVGGNGEQYF. For the CDR3, the DNA is TGCAGCGTTGGGGGCAACGGCGAGCAGTACTTC.